This is a list of T cell receptor beta chains from one sample in a study of OX40 agonist ivuxolimab in advanced cancers. Measured with immunoSEQ multiplex PCR; TCRdb has only the in-frame clones, and not every one. The table has some 95,000 clones, about 85% seen once. Sequences were derived from CD4+ or CD8+ T cells sorted from blood, sampled in a trial of the OX40 agonist ivuxolimab. The receptors come from an adult with an advanced solid tumor such as melanoma, head and neck, liver or kidney cancer. Each CDR3 is given with its conserved first and last residue. A D gene is named only where the DNA matches it firmly. Rows may omit the clone size; those that give it use once, few, many or a size class.

TRBJ1-5 NA TRBV5-5 NA TGTGCCAGCAGCTTGAATGTTGGGGAGGGTCAGCCCCAGCATTTT CASSLNVGEGQPQHF
TRBJ2-5 TRBD2 TRBV4-2 NA TGTGCCAGCAGCCAACCCCTAGCGGGAGGAGAGACCCAGTACTTC CASSQPLAGGETQYF
TRBJ2-1 NA TRBV11-3 NA TGTGCCAGCAGCTTGTCGAAGGGAAACGACAATGAGCAGTTCTTC CASSLSKGNDNEQFF
TRBJ2-1 NA TRBV21-1 NA TGTGCCAGCAGCAAATGGAAGACTAGCGGGAGTTACAATGAGCAGTTCTTC CASSKWKTSGSYNEQFF
TRBJ2-3 NA TRBV7-8 NA TGTGCCAGCACCCAAGGGAGCACAGATACGCAGTATTTT CASTQGSTDTQYF
TRBJ2-2 TRBD1 TRBV12-5 NA TGTGCTAGTGGAGTACAGGGGGCCGAAACCGGGGAGCTGTTTTTT CASGVQGAETGELFF
TRBJ2-7 TRBD1 TRBV7-2 NA TGTGCCAGCAGCTTACAGGGGGCGATGGAATACGAGCAGTACTTC CASSLQGAMEYEQYF
TRBJ2-7 NA TRBV5-5 NA TGTGCCAGCAGTGACACCGACTACGAGCAGTACTTC CASSDTDYEQYF
TRBJ2-5 NA TRBV6-4 once TGTGCCAGCAGTGGAAACCGGGGGGAGACCCAGTACTTC CASSGNRGETQYF
TRBJ2-2 NA TRBV25-1 NA TGTGCCTCAAAGGGGCCCCCGGAGACCGGGGAGCTGTTTTTT CASKGPPETGELFF
TRBJ2-1 NA TRBV29-1 NA TGCAGCGTTGAGGAAGGAAATGAGCAGTTCTTC CSVEEGNEQFF
TRBJ2-2 TRBD1 TRBV9 NA TGTGCCAGCAGCACAACAGGGGCCACCGGGGAGCTGTTTTTT CASSTTGATGELFF